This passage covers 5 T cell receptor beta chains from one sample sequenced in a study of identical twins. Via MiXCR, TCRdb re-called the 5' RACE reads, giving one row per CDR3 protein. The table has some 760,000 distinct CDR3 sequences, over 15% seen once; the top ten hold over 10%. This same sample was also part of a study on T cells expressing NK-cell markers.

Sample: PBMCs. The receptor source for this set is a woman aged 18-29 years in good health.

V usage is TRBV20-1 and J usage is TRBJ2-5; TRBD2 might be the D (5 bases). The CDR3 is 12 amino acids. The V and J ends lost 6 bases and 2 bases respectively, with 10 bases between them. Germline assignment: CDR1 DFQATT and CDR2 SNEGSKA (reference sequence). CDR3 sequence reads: CSAGGYQETQYF. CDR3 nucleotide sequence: TGCAGTGCCGGCGGGTATCAAGAGACCCAGTACTTC.

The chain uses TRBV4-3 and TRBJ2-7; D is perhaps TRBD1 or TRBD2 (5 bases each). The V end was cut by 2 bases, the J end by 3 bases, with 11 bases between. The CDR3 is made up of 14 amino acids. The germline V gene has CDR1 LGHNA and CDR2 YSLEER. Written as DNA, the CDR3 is TGCGCCAGCAGCCAAAGGGACGGGGACTACGAGCAGTACTTC. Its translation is CASSQRDGDYEQYF.

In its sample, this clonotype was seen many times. The chain's CDR3 is CASSYSSRLRDEQFF. DNA of the CDR3: TGTGCCAGCAGTTACTCGTCCAGGCTCAGGGATGAGCAGTTCTTC. The rearrangement uses TRBV6-2 or TRBV6-3 and TRBJ2-1; tentatively, D is TRBD1 (5 bases). Looked up from germline, CDR1 is MNHEY and CDR2 is SVGEGT. Trimming took off 0 bases at V and 8 bases at J, with 14 bases between the two ends. The CDR3 length is 15 residues.

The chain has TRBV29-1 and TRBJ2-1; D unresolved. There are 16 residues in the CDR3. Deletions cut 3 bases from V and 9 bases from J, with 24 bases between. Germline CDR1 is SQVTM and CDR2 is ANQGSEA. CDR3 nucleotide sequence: TGCAGCGTTGATAGATTCGGGCGGACCCAGTCGGGTGAGCAGTTCTTC. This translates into CSVDRFGRTQSGEQFF.

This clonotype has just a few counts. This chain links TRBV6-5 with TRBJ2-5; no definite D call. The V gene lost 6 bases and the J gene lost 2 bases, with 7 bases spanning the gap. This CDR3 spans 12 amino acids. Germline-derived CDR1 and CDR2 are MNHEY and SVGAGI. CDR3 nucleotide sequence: TGTGCCAGCAGGTCGTCGCAAGAGACCCAGTACTTC. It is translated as CASRSSQETQYF.